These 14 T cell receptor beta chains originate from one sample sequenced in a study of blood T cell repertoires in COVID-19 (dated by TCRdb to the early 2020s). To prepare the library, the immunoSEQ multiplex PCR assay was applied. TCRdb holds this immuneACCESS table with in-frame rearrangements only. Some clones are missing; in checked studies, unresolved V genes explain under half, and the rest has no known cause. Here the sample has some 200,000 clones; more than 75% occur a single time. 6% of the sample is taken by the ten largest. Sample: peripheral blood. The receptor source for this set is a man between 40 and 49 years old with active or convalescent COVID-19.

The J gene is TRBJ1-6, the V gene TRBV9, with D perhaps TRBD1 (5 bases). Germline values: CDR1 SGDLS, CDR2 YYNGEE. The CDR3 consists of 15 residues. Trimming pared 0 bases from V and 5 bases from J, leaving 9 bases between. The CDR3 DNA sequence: TGTGCCAGCAGCGTAGGGGGCAAAGATAATTCACCCCTCCACTTT. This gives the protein CASSVGGKDNSPLHF.

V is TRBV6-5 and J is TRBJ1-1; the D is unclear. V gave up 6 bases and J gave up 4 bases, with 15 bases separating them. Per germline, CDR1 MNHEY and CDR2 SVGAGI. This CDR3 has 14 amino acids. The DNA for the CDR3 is TGTGCCAGCAGGAAGAAAGGGAGAGCCACTGAAGCTTTCTTT. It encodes CASRKKGRATEAFF.

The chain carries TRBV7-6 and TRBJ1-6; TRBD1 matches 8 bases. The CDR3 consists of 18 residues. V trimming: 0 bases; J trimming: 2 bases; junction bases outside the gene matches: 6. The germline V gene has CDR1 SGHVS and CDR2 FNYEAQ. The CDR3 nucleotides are TGTGCCAGCAGCTTAGCGCAAGGGACAGGAGCCTATAATTCACCCCTCCACTTT. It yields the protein CASSLAQGTGAYNSPLHF. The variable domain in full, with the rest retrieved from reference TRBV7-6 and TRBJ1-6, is GAGVSQSPRYKVTKRGQDVALRCDPISGHVSLYWYRQALGQGPEFLTYFNYEAQQDKSGLPNDRFSAERPEGSISTLTIQRTEQRDSAMYRCASSLAQGTGAYNSPLHFGNGTRLTVT.

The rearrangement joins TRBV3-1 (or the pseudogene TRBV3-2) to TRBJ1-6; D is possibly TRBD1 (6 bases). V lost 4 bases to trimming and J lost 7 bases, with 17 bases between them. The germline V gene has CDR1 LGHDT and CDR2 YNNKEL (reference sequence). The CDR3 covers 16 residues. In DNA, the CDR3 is TGTGCCAGCAGCCTCGTCCCGGGACAAGGAAATTCACCCCTCCACTTT. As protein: CASSLVPGQGNSPLHF.

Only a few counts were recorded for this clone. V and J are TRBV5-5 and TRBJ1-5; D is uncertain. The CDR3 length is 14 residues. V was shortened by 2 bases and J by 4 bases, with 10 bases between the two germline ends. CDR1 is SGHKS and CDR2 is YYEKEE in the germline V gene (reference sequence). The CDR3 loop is CASSFLAPNQPQHF. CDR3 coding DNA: TGTGCCAGCAGCTTTTTGGCTCCTAATCAGCCCCAGCATTTT.

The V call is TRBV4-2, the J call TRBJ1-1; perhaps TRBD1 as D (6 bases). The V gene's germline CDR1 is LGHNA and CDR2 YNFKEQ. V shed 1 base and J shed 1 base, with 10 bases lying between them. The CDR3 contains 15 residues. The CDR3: CASSQGGQENTEAFF. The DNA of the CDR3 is TGTGCCAGCAGCCAAGGGGGACAAGAGAACACTGAAGCTTTCTTT.

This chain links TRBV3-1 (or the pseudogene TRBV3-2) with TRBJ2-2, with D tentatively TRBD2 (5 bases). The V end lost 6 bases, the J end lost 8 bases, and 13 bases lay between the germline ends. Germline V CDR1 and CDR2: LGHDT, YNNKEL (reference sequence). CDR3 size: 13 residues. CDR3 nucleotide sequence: TGTGCCAGCAGTCGAGCGGTGGCTGGGGAGCTGTTTTTT. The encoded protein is CASSRAVAGELFF.

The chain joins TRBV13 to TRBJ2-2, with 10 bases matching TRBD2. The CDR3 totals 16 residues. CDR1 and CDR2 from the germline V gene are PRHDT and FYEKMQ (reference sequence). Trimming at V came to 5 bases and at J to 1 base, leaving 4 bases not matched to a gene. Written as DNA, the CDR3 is TGTGCCAGCAGCGCGACTAGCGGGCGGAACACCGGGGAGCTGTTTTTT. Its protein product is CASSATSGRNTGELFF.

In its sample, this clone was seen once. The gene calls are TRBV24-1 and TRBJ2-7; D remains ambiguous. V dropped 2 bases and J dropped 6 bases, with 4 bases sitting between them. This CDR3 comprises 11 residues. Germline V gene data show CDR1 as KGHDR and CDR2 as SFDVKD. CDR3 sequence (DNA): TGTGCCACCAGTGATTCGGGCGAGCAGTACTTC. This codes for CATSDSGEQYF.

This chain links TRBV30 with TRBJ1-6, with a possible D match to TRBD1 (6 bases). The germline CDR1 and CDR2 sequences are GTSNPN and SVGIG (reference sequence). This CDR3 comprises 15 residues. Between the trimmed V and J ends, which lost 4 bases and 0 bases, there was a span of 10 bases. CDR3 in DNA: TGTGCCTGGATCGAGACAGGCTCCTATAATTCACCCCTCCACTTT. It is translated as CAWIETGSYNSPLHF.

CDR3 in amino acids: CSVGTGANTEAFF. CDR3 coding DNA: TGCAGCGTGGGGACAGGGGCGAACACTGAAGCTTTCTTT. This chain connects TRBV29-1 to TRBJ1-1; TRBD1 aligns across 10 bases. The CDR3 contains 13 residues. Germline trimming cut 6 bases from V and 1 base from J; bases unmatched to any gene: 2. Looked up from germline, CDR1 is SQVTM and CDR2 is ANQGSEA. Full variable domain (remainder filled in from reference TRBV29-1 and TRBJ1-1): SAVISQKPSRDICQRGTSLTIQCQVDSQVTMMFWYRQQPGQSLTLIATANQGSEATYESGFVIDKFPISRPNLTFSTLTVSNMSPEDSSIYLCSVGTGANTEAFFGQGTRLTVV.

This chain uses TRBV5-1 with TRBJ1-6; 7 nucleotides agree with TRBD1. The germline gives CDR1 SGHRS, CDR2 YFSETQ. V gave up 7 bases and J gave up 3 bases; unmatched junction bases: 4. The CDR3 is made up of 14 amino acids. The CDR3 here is CASRQGGYNSPLHF. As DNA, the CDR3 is TGCGCCAGCCGACAGGGAGGCTATAATTCACCCCTCCACTTT.

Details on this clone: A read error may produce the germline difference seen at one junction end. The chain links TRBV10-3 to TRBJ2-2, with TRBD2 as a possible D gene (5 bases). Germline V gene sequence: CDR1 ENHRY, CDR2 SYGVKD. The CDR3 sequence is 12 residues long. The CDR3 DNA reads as TGTGCGATCACCGAGGGTACCGGGGAGCTGTTTTTT. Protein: CAITEGTGELFF.

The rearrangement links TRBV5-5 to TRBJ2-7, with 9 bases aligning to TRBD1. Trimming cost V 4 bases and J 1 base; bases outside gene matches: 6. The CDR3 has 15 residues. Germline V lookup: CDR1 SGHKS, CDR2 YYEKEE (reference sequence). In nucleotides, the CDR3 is TGTGCCAGCAGCAATGTAGGGACAGGGTCCTACGAGCAGTACTTC. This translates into CASSNVGTGSYEQYF.